The T cell receptor beta chain under discussion was sequenced for a study of blood T cell repertoires in COVID-19. Study background: Italy, Spain and the United States were the sources of the convalescent and acute COVID-19 samples. PBMCs, B-cell-depleted T cells, or T cells provided the cDNA or gDNA that made up the material.

The participants were between about 18 and 89 years old and came from under 25 US areas. Cohorts were assigned according to the clinical history that participants reported. The table came from immunoSEQ multiplex PCR; TCRdb's copy has only in-frame clones and leaves some out. The sample lists roughly 230,000 clones; roughly 90% were seen once. This CDR3 contains 12 residues. Germline V gene lookup returns CDR1 SQVTM and CDR2 ANQGSEA. Trimming shortened V by 7 bases and J by 6 bases, and 13 bases separated the two germline ends. The chain employs TRBV29-1 and TRBJ1-3; D possibly corresponds to TRBD1 (6 bases). Sequencing was done on a sample of PBMCs or T cells enriched from blood (not recorded which). The TCR comes from a woman aged 25 to 39 with acute COVID-19. This chain's CDR3 is CSAGGLENTIYF. The DNA of the CDR3 is TGCAGCGCCGGGGGGCTCGAAAACACCATATATTTT.